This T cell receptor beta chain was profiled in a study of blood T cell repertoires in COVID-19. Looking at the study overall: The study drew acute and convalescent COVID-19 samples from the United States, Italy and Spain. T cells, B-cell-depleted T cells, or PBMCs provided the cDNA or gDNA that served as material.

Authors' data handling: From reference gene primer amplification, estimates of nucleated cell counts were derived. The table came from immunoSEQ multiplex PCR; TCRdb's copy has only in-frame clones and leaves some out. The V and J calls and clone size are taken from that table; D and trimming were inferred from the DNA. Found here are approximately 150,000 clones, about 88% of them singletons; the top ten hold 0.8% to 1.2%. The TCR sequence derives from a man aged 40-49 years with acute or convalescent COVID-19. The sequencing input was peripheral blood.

The CDR3 bases are TGTGCCAGCAGTTTATGGCGGGGGGGCCTTAGCGGGGAGCTGTTTTTT. It translates to CASSLWRGGLSGELFF. The chain carries TRBV27 and TRBJ2-2, with 9 bases that match TRBD2. The CDR3 sequence is 16 residues long. J was trimmed by 7 bases and V by 1 base; bases with no gene match: 7. Per germline, CDR1 MNHEY and CDR2 SMNVEV (reference sequence).